The 21 T cell receptor beta chains presented below share a single source sample, sequenced in a study of kidney transplant recipient with SARS-CoV-2 infection. TCRdb reanalysed the reads using MiXCR and keeps one entry per CDR3 protein. The table lists approximately 240,000 distinct CDR3 sequences, around 26% of them singletons. The sample in question was a blood sample, obtained at baseline and on roughly day 120 from a kidney transplant recipient. These receptors originate from a male patient in his 30s who had COVID-19 and was a kidney transplant recipient. A subset of T cells may come from the graft donor.

The sample holds many counts of this clonotype. This chain links TRBV7-9 with TRBJ1-2; D uncertain. The CDR3 length is 11 residues. Germline lookup yields CDR1 SEHNR and CDR2 FQNEAQ (reference sequence). V was cut by 5 bases and J by 8 bases, with 9 bases left in between. CDR3 coding DNA: TGTGCCAGCAGCCCAAAGGACGGCTACACCTTC. Amino acids: CASSPKDGYTF. The variable domain in full, with the rest retrieved from reference TRBV7-9 and TRBJ1-2, is DTGVSQNPRHKITKRGQNVTFRCDPISEHNRLYWYRQTLGQGPEFLTYFQNEAQLEKSRLLSDRFSAERPKGSFSTLEIQRTEQGDSAMYLCASSPKDGYTFGSGTRLTVV.

With regard to this clonotype: A read error may explain this, as a much larger clone is one base away. The chain recombines TRBV6-1 with TRBJ1-2; no firm D call. Looked up from germline, CDR1 is MNHNS and CDR2 is SASEGT. CDR3 size: 17 residues. The CDR3 region is CASSVGWECRKTYSYTF. In DNA form, the CDR3 reads TGTGCCAGCAGTGTAGGGTGGGAATGTAGAAAGACCTATAGCTACACCTTC.

Comments on this clonotype: At one of its ends the junction is not consistent with the germline gene, which may arise from a read error. This chain joins TRBV7-9 and TRBJ1-2; no clear D gene. CDR3 length: 17 residues. Looked up from germline, CDR1 is SEHNR and CDR2 is FQNEAQ (reference sequence). The CDR3 region is CAGSRRVYHGKTYGYTF. DNA for the CDR3: TGTGCCGGCAGCCGTAGAGTATACCATGGAAAGACCTATGGCTACACCTTC.

This clonotype was seen only a few times. The genes are TRBV7-6 and TRBJ1-2, with no clear D. V shed 5 bases and J shed 4 bases, with 23 bases lying between them. The CDR3 is 17 residues long. Germline CDR1 is SGHVS and CDR2 is FNYEAQ. Here the CDR3 DNA reads TGTGCCAGCAGCAACGTTGGTGAATCTCGAAAGACCTATGGCTACACCTTC. Its translation: CASSNVGESRKTYGYTF.

A word on this clonotype: A much more abundant neighbour one base away suggests this may be a read error. The chain recombines TRBV7-2 with TRBJ1-2; no clear D. CDR1 and CDR2 (germline): SGHTA, FQGNSA. The CDR3 extends over 17 amino acids. Trimming stripped 5 bases from V and 4 bases from J, with 23 bases between. CDR3 loop: CASSDKRRDGNTYGYTF. The DNA of the CDR3 is TGTGCCAGCAGCGACAAGCGCAGAGACGGAAATACCTATGGCTACACCTTC.

Points on this clonotype: At one end, the junction sequence differs from germline, possibly due to a read error. This chain joins TRBV3-1 and TRBJ2-5; D gene unclear. The germline V gene has CDR1 LGHDT and CDR2 YNNKEL (reference sequence). There are 17 residues in the CDR3. The CDR3 sequence is CAGSRRRPISFSETQYF. CDR3 sequence (DNA): TGTGCCGGCAGCAGACGCCGTCCCATTTCTTTCTCTGAGACCCAGTACTTC.

This clonotype has at least ten counts. The chain couples TRBV3-1 to TRBJ2-5, with D unresolved. The germline V and J ends were trimmed by 0 bases and 3 bases, with 14 bases remaining between them. Germline CDR1 reads LGHDT; CDR2 reads YNNKEL (reference sequence). CDR3 length equals 16 residues. As DNA, the CDR3 is TGTGCCAGCAGCCAAGAGGGGTATGGCACGGAAGAGACCCAGTACTTC. It yields the protein CASSQEGYGTEETQYF.

This clonotype occurred many times. The gene calls are TRBV25-1 and TRBJ1-2; D unresolved. Germline V gene data show CDR1 as MGHDK and CDR2 as SYGVNS. The CDR3 is made up of 17 amino acids. Trimming pared 5 bases from V and 4 bases from J, leaving 23 bases between. CDR3 region: CASSIKKELGKTYGYTF. As DNA, the CDR3 is TGTGCCAGCAGTATAAAGAAAGAACTGGGAAAGACCTATGGCTACACCTTC.

This clonotype was detected only a few times. A much larger clone lies one base from this, so it may be a read error. This chain connects TRBV6-6 to TRBJ2-7; a possible D gene is TRBD2 (6 bases). The CDR3 loop spans 13 amino acids. Germline assignment: CDR1 MNHNY and CDR2 SVGAGI (reference sequence). Between the trimmed V and J ends, which lost 10 bases and 2 bases, there was a span of 15 bases. CDR3 in amino acids: CANQTREAYEQYF. DNA of the CDR3: TGTGCCAACCAAACCAGGGAGGCCTACGAGCAGTACTTC.

A remark on this clonotype: With a much larger clone just one base away, this may be a read error. The chain is built from TRBV3-1 and TRBJ1-1; no firm D call. The CDR3 extends over 17 amino acids. The V gene's germline CDR1 is LGHDT and CDR2 YNNKEL (reference sequence). CDR3 in DNA: TGTGCCGGCAGCATGTCTTGTCCCATTTCAATTCGCACTGAAGCTTTCTTT. Translated: CAGSMSCPISIRTEAFF.

This clonotype was counted many times. The V and J genes are TRBV28 and TRBJ2-7, with TRBD2 as a possible D gene (5 bases). Per the germline V gene, CDR1 is MDHEN and CDR2 is SYDVKM. The V and J ends lost 8 bases and 2 bases respectively, with 16 bases between them. The CDR3 has 14 amino acids. For the CDR3, the DNA is TGTGCCAGCTTACTCAGCGGCCCCACCTACGAGCAGTACTTC. Amino acid sequence: CASLLSGPTYEQYF.

This clonotype showed up many times. This chain joins TRBV7-8 and TRBJ1-2; 12 positions match TRBD1. Germline values: CDR1 SGHVS, CDR2 FQNEAQ. This CDR3 contains 16 residues. The ends lost 3 bases at V and 4 bases at J; junction bases unmatched: 6. CDR3 loop: CASSLGGTGGFYGYTF. The CDR3 nucleotides read TGTGCCAGCAGCTTGGGCGGGACAGGGGGCTTCTATGGCTACACCTTC.

The chain employs TRBV6-2 or TRBV6-3 and TRBJ2-1; a weak D match, TRBD2 (5 bases). Trimming left V 4 bases short and J 6 bases short, with 16 bases between. The CDR3 spans 15 residues. Germline values: CDR1 MNHEY, CDR2 SVGEGT. The CDR3 region is CASSSSPEGSNEQFF. The CDR3 DNA sequence: TGTGCCAGCAGTTCTAGCCCTGAAGGCAGCAATGAGCAGTTCTTC.

Comment on this clonotype: Possible read error: a much larger clone is one base away. The J gene is TRBJ2-3, the V gene TRBV7-9; unclear D gene. This CDR3 comprises 17 residues. The germline gives CDR1 SEHNR, CDR2 FQNEAQ (reference sequence). CDR3 in amino acids: CASSLVPLPTPTDTRYF. In DNA, the CDR3 is TGTGCCAGCAGCTTAGTGCCGCTACCGACACCCACAGATACGCGGTATTTT.

Turning to this clonotype: A much larger clone differs from this one at a single base, so this may be a read error. The chain couples TRBV5-5 to TRBJ1-1, with 7 bases fitting TRBD1. Germline V CDR1 and CDR2: SGHKS, YYEKEE (reference sequence). The CDR3 runs to 15 residues. CDR3 in amino acids: CASSSLPDRNTGAFF. The CDR3 DNA sequence: TGTGCCAGCAGCTCCCTACCGGACAGGAACACTGGAGCTTTCTTT.

This clonotype has a count of ten or more. This chain links TRBV27 with TRBJ2-2; D uncertain. Per the germline V gene, CDR1 is MNHEY and CDR2 is SMNVEV (reference sequence). The V gene lost 3 bases and the J gene lost 6 bases, with 2 bases spanning the gap. This CDR3 region has 11 residues. The DNA of the CDR3 is TGTGCCAGCAGTTTCGCCGGGGAGCTGTTTTTT. Amino acids: CASSFAGELFF.

This clonotype was detected ten times or more. The chain carries TRBV3-1 and TRBJ1-1; maybe TRBD1 (5 bases). The CDR3 consists of 20 residues. V shed 0 bases and J shed 0 bases, with 23 bases lying between them. CDR1 is LGHDT, CDR2 YNNKEL, per germline (reference sequence). The CDR3 spells CASSQDRESRVKMVNTEAFF. CDR3 DNA sequence: TGTGCCAGCAGCCAAGATAGAGAAAGCAGGGTGAAAATGGTGAACACTGAAGCTTTCTTT.

This clonotype has ten or more counts. This chain connects TRBV27 to TRBJ2-7, with 7 bases lining up with TRBD1. Germline V CDR1 and CDR2: MNHEY, SMNVEV (reference sequence). With V trimmed by 6 bases and J by 1 base, 6 bases remained unmatched. The length of the CDR3 is 14 residues. CDR3 coding DNA: TGTGCCAGCAGCCGCGACAGGGCTTCCTACGAGCAGTACTTC. Translated, it gives CASSRDRASYEQYF.

The chain recombines TRBV3-1 with TRBJ2-5, with D unresolved. Germline loops: CDR1 LGHDT, CDR2 YNNKEL (reference sequence). Trimming stripped 5 bases from V and 5 bases from J, with 24 bases between. The CDR3 is 17 residues long. The CDR3 sequence: CASSITYPISFSETQYF. The CDR3 DNA sequence: TGTGCCAGCAGCATTACTTATCCCATTTCCTTCTCTGAGACCCAGTACTTC.

This chain links TRBV7-6 with TRBJ2-4, with TRBD2 matching over 10 bases. Germline V gene lookup returns CDR1 SGHVS and CDR2 FNYEAQ. J gave up 0 bases and V 5 bases, and 7 bases lay outside the gene matches. This CDR3 is built from 17 residues. CDR3 nucleotide sequence: TGTGCCAGCAGCCCGGGACTAGCGAACCTAGCCAAAAACATTCAGTACTTC. Amino acid sequence: CASSPGLANLAKNIQYF. Complete variable domain (other parts from reference TRBV7-6 and TRBJ2-4): GAGVSQSPRYKVTKRGQDVALRCDPISGHVSLYWYRQALGQGPEFLTYFNYEAQQDKSGLPNDRFSAERPEGSISTLTIQRTEQRDSAMYRCASSPGLANLAKNIQYFGAGTRLSVL.

The chain carries TRBV5-4 and TRBJ1-2, with unresolved D. From germline, CDR1 is SGHNT and CDR2 YYREEE (reference sequence). This CDR3 contains 16 residues. V was shortened by 7 bases and J by 4 bases, with 23 bases between the two germline ends. The CDR3 sequence is CASCNAVPGKTYGYTF. The CDR3 DNA is TGTGCCAGCTGTAATGCCGTACCAGGAAAGACCTATGGCTACACCTTC.